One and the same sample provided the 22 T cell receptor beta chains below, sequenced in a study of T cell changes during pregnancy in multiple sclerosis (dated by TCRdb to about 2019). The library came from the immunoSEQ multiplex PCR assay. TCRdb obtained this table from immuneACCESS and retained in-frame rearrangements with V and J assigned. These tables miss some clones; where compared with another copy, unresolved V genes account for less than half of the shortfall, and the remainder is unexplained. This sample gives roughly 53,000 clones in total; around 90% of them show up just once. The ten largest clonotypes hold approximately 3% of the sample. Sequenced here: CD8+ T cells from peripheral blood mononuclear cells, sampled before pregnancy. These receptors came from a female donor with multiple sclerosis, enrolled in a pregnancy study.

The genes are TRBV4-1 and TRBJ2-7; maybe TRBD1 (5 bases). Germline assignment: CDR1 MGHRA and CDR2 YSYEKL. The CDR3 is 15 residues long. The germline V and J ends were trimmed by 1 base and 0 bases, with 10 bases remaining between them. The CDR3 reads CASSQGTGHSYEQYF. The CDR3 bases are TGCGCCAGCAGCCAAGGAACAGGCCACTCCTACGAGCAGTACTTC.

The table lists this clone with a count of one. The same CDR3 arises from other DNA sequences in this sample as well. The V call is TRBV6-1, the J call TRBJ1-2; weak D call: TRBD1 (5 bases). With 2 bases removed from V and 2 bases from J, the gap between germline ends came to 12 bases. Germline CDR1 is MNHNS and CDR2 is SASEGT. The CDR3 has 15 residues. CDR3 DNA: TGTGCCAGCAGTGAATGGGGGGGGGAGAACTATGGCTACACCTTC. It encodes CASSEWGGENYGYTF.

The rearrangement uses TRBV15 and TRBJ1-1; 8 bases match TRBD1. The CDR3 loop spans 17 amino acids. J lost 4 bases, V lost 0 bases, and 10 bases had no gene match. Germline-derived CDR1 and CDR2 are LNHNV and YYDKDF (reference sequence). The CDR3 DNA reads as TGTGCCACCAGCAGAGATGGTCAGGGGGCGCGTTGCACTGAAGCTTTCTTT. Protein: CATSRDGQGARCTEAFF.

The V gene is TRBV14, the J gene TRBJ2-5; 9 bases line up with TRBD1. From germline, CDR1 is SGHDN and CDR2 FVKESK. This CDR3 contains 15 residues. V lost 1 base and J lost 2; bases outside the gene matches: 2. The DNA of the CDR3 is TGTGCCAGCAGCCAAGGGACAGGGGCTCAAGAGACCCAGTACTTC. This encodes CASSQGTGAQETQYF.

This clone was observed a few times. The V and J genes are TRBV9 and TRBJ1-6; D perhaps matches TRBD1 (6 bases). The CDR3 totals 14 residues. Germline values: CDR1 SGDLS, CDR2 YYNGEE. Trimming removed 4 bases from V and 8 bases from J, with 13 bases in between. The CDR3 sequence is CASSPTGFDSPLHF. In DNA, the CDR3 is TGTGCCAGCAGCCCTACAGGGTTTGATTCACCCCTCCACTTT.

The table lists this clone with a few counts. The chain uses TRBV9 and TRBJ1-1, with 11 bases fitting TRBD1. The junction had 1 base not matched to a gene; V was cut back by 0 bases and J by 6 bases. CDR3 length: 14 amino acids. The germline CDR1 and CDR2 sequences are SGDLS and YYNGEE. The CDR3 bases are TGTGCCAGCAGCGTAGGGGGACAGGGGGCTGAAGCTTTCTTT. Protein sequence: CASSVGGQGAEAFF. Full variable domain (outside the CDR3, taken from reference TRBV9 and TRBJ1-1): DSGVTQTPKHLITATGQRVTLRCSPRSGDLSVYWYQQSLDQGLQFLIQYYNGEERAKGNILERFSAQQFPDLHSELNLSSLELGDSALYFCASSVGGQGAEAFFGQGTRLTVV.

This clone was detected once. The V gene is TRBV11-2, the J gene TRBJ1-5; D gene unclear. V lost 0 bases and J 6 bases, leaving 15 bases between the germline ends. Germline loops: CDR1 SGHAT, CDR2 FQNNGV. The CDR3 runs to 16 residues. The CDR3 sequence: CASSLDGGDWAQPQHF. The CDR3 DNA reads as TGTGCCAGCAGCTTAGATGGCGGGGATTGGGCTCAGCCCCAGCATTTT.

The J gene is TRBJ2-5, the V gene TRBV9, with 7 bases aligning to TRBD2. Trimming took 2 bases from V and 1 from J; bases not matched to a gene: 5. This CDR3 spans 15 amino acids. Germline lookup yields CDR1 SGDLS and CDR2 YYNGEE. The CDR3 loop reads CASSVRGLAQETQYF. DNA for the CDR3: TGTGCCAGCAGCGTGCGGGGGTTGGCCCAAGAGACCCAGTACTTC. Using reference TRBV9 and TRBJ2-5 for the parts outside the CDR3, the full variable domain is DSGVTQTPKHLITATGQRVTLRCSPRSGDLSVYWYQQSLDQGLQFLIQYYNGEERAKGNILERFSAQQFPDLHSELNLSSLELGDSALYFCASSVRGLAQETQYFGPGTRLLVL.

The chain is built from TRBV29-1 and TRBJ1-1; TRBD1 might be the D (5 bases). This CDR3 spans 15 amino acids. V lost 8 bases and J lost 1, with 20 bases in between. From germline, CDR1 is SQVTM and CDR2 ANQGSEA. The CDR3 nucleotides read TGCAGCTCGGGGGAGGGCCTACCCCCGAACACTGAAGCTTTCTTT. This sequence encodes CSSGEGLPPNTEAFF. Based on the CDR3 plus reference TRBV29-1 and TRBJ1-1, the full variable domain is SAVISQKPSRDICQRGTSLTIQCQVDSQVTMMFWYRQQPGQSLTLIATANQGSEATYESGFVIDKFPISRPNLTFSTLTVSNMSPEDSSIYLCSSGEGLPPNTEAFFGQGTRLTVV.

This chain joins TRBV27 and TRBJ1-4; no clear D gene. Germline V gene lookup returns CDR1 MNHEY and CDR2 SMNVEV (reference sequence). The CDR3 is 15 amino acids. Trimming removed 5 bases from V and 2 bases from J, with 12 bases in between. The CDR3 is CASSPAGLTNEKLFF. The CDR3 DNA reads TGTGCCAGCAGTCCCGCGGGCCTCACTAATGAAAAACTGTTTTTT.

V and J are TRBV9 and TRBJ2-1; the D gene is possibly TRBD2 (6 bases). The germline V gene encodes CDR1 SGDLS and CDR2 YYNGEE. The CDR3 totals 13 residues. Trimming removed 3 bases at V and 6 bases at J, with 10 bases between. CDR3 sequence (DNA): TGTGCCAGCAGCGAGGCCGGGGGCAATGAGCAGTTCTTC. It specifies CASSEAGGNEQFF.

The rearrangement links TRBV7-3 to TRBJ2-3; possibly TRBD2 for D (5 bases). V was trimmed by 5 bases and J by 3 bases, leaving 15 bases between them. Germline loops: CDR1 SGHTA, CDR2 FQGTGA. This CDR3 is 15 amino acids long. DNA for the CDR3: TGTGCCAGCAGCCCCACCGGGATCCTGACAGATACGCAGTATTTT. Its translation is CASSPTGILTDTQYF.

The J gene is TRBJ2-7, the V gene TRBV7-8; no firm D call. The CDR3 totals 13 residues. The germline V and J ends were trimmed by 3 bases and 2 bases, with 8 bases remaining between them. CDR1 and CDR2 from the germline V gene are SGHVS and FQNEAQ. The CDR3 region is CASSLGPPYEQYF. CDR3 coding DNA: TGTGCCAGCAGCTTGGGCCCGCCCTACGAGCAGTACTTC.

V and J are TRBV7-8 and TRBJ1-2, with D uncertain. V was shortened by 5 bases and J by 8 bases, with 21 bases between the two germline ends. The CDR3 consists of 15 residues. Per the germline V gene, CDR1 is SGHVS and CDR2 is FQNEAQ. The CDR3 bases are TGTGCCAGCAGCCCCCCCCCGGTCGCGAGAAAGGGCTACACCTTC. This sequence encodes CASSPPPVARKGYTF.

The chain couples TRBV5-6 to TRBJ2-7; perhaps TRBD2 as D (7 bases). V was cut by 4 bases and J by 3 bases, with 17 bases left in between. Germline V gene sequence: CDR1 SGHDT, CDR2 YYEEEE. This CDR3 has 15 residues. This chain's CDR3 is CASSGGGSRGYEQYF. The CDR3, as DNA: TGTGCCAGCAGCGGGGGGGGCTCCCGTGGCTACGAGCAGTACTTC.

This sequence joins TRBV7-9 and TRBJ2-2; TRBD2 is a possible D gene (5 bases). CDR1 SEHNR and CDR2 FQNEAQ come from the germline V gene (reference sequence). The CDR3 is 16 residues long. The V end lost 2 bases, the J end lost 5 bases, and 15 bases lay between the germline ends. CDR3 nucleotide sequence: TGTGCCAGCAGCTTACCGGGATGGCAAAATACCGGGGAGCTGTTTTTT. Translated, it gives CASSLPGWQNTGELFF.

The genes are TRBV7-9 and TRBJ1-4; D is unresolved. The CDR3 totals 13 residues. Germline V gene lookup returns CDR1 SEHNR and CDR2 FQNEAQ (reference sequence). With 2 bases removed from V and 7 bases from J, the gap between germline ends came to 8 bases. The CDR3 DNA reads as TGTGCCAGCAGCTTACAGGCGCGTGAAAAACTGTTTTTT. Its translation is CASSLQAREKLFF.

CDR3 region: CASSMRDRMNTEAFF. The DNA of the CDR3 is TGTGCCAGCAGCATGAGGGACAGGATGAACACTGAAGCTTTCTTT. V gene TRBV5-6 combines with J gene TRBJ1-1, with 8 bases that match TRBD1. The CDR3 has 15 amino acids. CDR1 is SGHDT, CDR2 YYEEEE, per germline. V was clipped by 4 bases and J by 0 bases; unmatched bases: 5.

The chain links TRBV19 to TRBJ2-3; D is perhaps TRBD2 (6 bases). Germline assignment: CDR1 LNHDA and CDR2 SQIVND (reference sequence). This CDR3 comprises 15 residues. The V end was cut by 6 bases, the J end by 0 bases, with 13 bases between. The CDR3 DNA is TGTGCCAGTAGCCCTGCGGGACTTAGCACAGATACGCAGTATTTT. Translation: CASSPAGLSTDTQYF.

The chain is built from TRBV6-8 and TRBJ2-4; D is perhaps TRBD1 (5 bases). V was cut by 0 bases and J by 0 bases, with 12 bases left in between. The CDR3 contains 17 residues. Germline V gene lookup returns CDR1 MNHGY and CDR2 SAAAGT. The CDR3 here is CASSYSSRALAKNIQYF. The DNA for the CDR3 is TGTGCCAGCAGTTACTCCTCCAGGGCCCTAGCCAAAAACATTCAGTACTTC.

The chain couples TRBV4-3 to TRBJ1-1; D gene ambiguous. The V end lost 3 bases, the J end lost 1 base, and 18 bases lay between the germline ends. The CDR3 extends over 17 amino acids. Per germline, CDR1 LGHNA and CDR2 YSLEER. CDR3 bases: TGCGCCAGCAGCCAGACCACCAGGATCCTGGGGAACACTGAAGCTTTCTTT. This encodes CASSQTTRILGNTEAFF.

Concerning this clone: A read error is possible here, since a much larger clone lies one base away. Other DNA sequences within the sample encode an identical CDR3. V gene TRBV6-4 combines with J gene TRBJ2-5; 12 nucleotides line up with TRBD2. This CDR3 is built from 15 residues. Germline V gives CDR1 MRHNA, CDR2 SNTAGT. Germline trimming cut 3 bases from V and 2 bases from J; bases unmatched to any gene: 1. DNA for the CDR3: TGTGCCAGCAGTGAACTAGCGGGGGGACAAGAGACCCAGTACTTC. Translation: CASSELAGGQETQYF.